The entry below describes one T cell receptor (beta chain). This clone's antigen is unknown. Base qualities are missing; no much larger clone stands one base away. Exclusion was applied to patients with uncontrolled infections, other autoimmune diseases, pregnancy or lactation. Diagnoses were based on clinical symptoms, serum thyroxine and TRAb, thyroid ultrasound and orbital computed tomography. Trizol reagent was used to extract total RNA, and RNA quality was then checked on an Agilent 2100 Bioanalyzer. The entry originates in a study of T cells in Graves' hyperthyroidism and ophthalmopathy (dated by TCRdb to between 2018 and 2020). About the study as a whole: TCR V-J signatures able to tell the groups apart were searched for in a discovery cohort of 95 or so patients, of whom over 40 had Graves' ophthalmopathy and more than 55 had stable Graves' hyperthyroidism. Prospective prediction of ophthalmopathy was tested in an independent validation cohort consisting of 18 to 20 hyperthyroidism patients and more than 15 patients who later progressed to ophthalmopathy. The roughly 100 discovery patients were randomly divided into training and test sets at a 7:3 ratio. The study also compared thyroid tissue and blood T-cell repertoires from a handful of Graves' hyperthyroidism patients. After blood sampling, hyperthyroidism patients were treated with methimazole at a starting dose of 30 mg daily, and ophthalmopathy patients were treated with high-dose intravenous methylprednisolone. According to the paper, TCR Vbeta CDR3 sequencing was carried out on 135 peripheral blood samples, which came from fewer than 50 ophthalmopathy, around 75 hyperthyroidism and 17 progressor patients.

Overall study results and their limits: In cross-validation, a model built on a 13 V-J signature told ophthalmopathy apart from stable hyperthyroidism with 87.88% sensitivity and approximately 81% specificity, and in testing the same model reached 80%/75%. In validation, the model predicted progression to ophthalmopathy a median of roughly 6.5 months before onset, with over 60% sensitivity and around 76% specificity. Most expanded thyroid clonotypes (frequency above 0.001) were also detected in blood, suggesting blood repertoires may reflect thyroid immune responses. Sample size was not statistically predetermined, and blinding of investigators to group allocation was not performed.

Amplification of TCR beta CDR3 regions was carried out from RNA transcripts. For the first round of RT-PCR on the TCR CDR3, the HTBI primer set was used together with the Qiagen OneStep RT-PCR kit. Libraries were constructed in a second round of multiplex PCR, after which size selection and purification were carried out. Libraries were sequenced paired-end with 100 bp reads on an Illumina HiSeq2000. On the authors' methods: SOAPnuke was used to process the raw data, removing reads that contained adapters or uncalled bases, had a mean Phred below 15, or lacked an exact match to the constant primer or identifier. COPE v1.2.5 was used to merge high-quality paired reads, and clonotypes were defined as unique nucleotide sequences. MiTCR v1.1 was used to align the clonotypes against IMGT TRBV, TRBD and TRBJ reference segments. The analysis included only V-J combinations with a frequency above 0.0001, which together covered more than 98% of the repertoires. The TCS score was defined as F50 (clonal expansion) divided by E x V (chaos), with BLOSUM62-based TCRdist calculated between CDR3 peptides within each V-J. Welch's t-statistics and random forest reduced approximately 520 V-J features to 10 to 15, which were used in a naive Bayes classifier (R e1071). The similarity between thyroid and blood repertoires was quantified using the Morisita-Horn index. TCRdb's own reprocessing of the public reads used fastp at Q25 and MiXCR and kept productive beta chains. Rows with a matching CDR3 protein are joined into one entry that keeps the most common DNA and genes. TCRdb, not the authors, supplied the V and J calls. The sample table contains 550,000 to 700,000 distinct CDR3 sequences; only one count was recorded for approximately 44% of them. The ten largest clones capture under 20% of the sample.

The germline V gene specifies SGDLS as CDR1 and YYNGEE as CDR2. The CDR3 runs 13 amino acids, cysteine and phenylalanine included. Only the CDR3 region is kept as DNA, spanning 39 bases read in frame from base 1. Trimming takes 4 bases from V and 4 bases from J, and the germline ends sit 11 bases apart. The sequence came from an adult woman with Graves' disease, either hyperthyroidism or ophthalmopathy (not recorded which). The chain is assembled from TRBV9 and TRBJ1-2, with no confidently assigned D gene. The specimen sequenced was peripheral blood or thyroid tissue (not recorded which). The sequence in DNA is TGTGCCAGCAGCAGTACTCACGGCTATGGCTACACCTTC. Translated, it reads CASSSTHGYGYTF.